This entry lists 15 T cell receptor beta chains sequenced from one sample in a study of beta chain features in type 1 diabetes. Study results and caveats: Shorter TCRB CDR3s, moderately but significantly so, were found in Type 1 diabetes patients in all four CD4+ subsets.

Their recognized antigens are unknown. Of the isolated RNA, all was reverse transcribed, and so the sequenced material was expressed TCRB transcripts. This table comes from immunoSEQ multiplex PCR, and its TCRdb copy is limited to in-frame clones, with some not included. Here the sample spans around 180,000 clones, about 7.8% being singletons. Material: central memory CD4+ T cells from blood. The source of these receptors is a woman between 40 and 55 years old with type 1 diabetes.

This clone was counted a few times. The chain is built from TRBV6-5 and TRBJ1-3; D is unresolved. The CDR3 runs to 16 residues. V shed 0 bases and J shed 0 bases, with 9 bases lying between them. Germline loops: CDR1 MNHEY, CDR2 SVGAGI. CDR3 residues: CASSYSLTRSGNTIYF. CDR3 coding DNA: TGTGCCAGCAGTTACTCGCTGACACGCTCTGGAAACACCATATATTTT.

The chain recombines TRBV5-1 with TRBJ2-5; 7 positions match TRBD1. There are 14 residues in the CDR3. Per germline, CDR1 SGHRS and CDR2 YFSETQ. Trimming cost V 2 bases and J 3 bases; bases outside gene matches: 4. For the CDR3, the DNA is TGCGCCAGCAGCTTCCGGGACAGTAAAGAGACCCAGTACTTC. This sequence encodes CASSFRDSKETQYF.

This clone was recorded a few times. The gene calls are TRBV18 and TRBJ2-5; 7 bases map to TRBD1. The CDR3 loop spans 15 amino acids. The germline gives CDR1 KGHSH, CDR2 LQKENI. With V trimmed by 6 bases and J by 3 bases, 10 bases remained unmatched. The CDR3 spells CASSLAPGGKETQYF. DNA of the CDR3: TGTGCCAGCTCCCTCGCGCCAGGGGGAAAAGAGACCCAGTACTTC.

The J gene is TRBJ1-1, the V gene TRBV18; tentative D call: TRBD1 (5 bases). This CDR3 spans 14 amino acids. Germline values: CDR1 KGHSH, CDR2 LQKENI. V lost 4 bases and J lost 0, with 9 bases in between. The DNA of the CDR3 is TGTGCCAGCTCACTTGACAGCATGAACACTGAAGCTTTCTTT. This gives the protein CASSLDSMNTEAFF.

This clone has more than one count but fewer than ten. The V call is TRBV7-3, the J call TRBJ2-2, with 7 bases matching TRBD1. The germline gives CDR1 SGHTA, CDR2 FQGTGA. V trimming: 6 bases; J trimming: 1 base; junction bases outside the gene matches: 5. The CDR3 consists of 15 residues. The CDR3: CASRRGQRNTGELFF. CDR3 sequence (DNA): TGTGCCAGCAGACGGGGACAGAGGAACACCGGGGAGCTGTTTTTT.

The V and J genes are TRBV18 and TRBJ1-1, with TRBD1 identical over 7 bases. CDR3 length: 13 residues. Unmatched junction bases numbered 4, after V lost 2 bases and J lost 7 bases. CDR1 and CDR2 (germline): KGHSH, LQKENI. The CDR3 DNA is TGTGCCAGCTCACCAGGGACAGCTCTTGAAGCTTTCTTT. Residues: CASSPGTALEAFF.

The chain carries TRBV28 and TRBJ2-3, with 11 positions matching TRBD2. The V segment lost 6 bases and the J segment 4 bases; nucleotides outside the gene matches: 15. Germline V CDR1 and CDR2: MDHEN, SYDVKM. The CDR3 totals 18 residues. The CDR3 loop reads CASSPSGLAGESADTQYF. CDR3 DNA sequence: TGTGCCAGCAGCCCCTCCGGACTAGCGGGTGAAAGCGCAGATACGCAGTATTTT. The full variable domain, with the rest looked up from reference TRBV28 and TRBJ2-3, is DVKVTQSSRYLVKRTGEKVFLECVQDMDHENMFWYRQDPGLGLRLIYFSYDVKMKEKGDIPEGYSVSREKKERFSLILESASTNQTSMYLCASSPSGLAGESADTQYFGPGTRLTVL.

The chain employs TRBV5-1 and TRBJ2-5; 9 bases align to TRBD2. This CDR3 has 16 residues. Trimming cost V 2 bases and J 7 bases; bases outside gene matches: 12. CDR1 is SGHRS and CDR2 is YFSETQ in the germline V gene. The CDR3, as DNA: TGCGCCAGCAGCTTTGGGCAAGCGGGAGGCCCCAGGACCCAGTACTTC. Protein sequence: CASSFGQAGGPRTQYF.

The rearrangement uses TRBV7-6 and TRBJ2-3; 9 bases match TRBD1. V gave up 7 bases and J gave up 9 bases; unmatched junction bases: 11. The germline V gene has CDR1 SGHVS and CDR2 FNYEAQ. The length of the CDR3 is 14 residues. The DNA of the CDR3 is TGTGCCAGCACAACAGGGGGCGGGTCCCCCACGCAGTATTTT. This translates into CASTTGGGSPTQYF.

This clone appeared many times. The same CDR3 is also encoded by other DNA sequences in this sample. The V call is TRBV4-2, the J call TRBJ2-2; 7 bases are shared with TRBD1. V dropped 4 bases and J dropped 0; count of bases not matched to a gene: 5. Germline V gene lookup returns CDR1 LGHNA and CDR2 YNFKEQ. There are 16 residues in the CDR3. CDR3 sequence reads: CASSPHTGANTGELFF. Here the CDR3 DNA reads TGTGCCAGCAGCCCACACACAGGGGCGAACACCGGGGAGCTGTTTTTT.

In its sample, this clone was seen a few times. The chain has TRBV5-1 and TRBJ2-1, with 11 nucleotides matching TRBD1. Germline V gene lookup returns CDR1 SGHRS and CDR2 YFSETQ. The CDR3 spans 15 residues. Trimming cost V 0 bases and J 7 bases; bases outside gene matches: 3. This chain's CDR3 is CASSLEGQGANEQFF. The CDR3 nucleotides are TGCGCCAGCAGCTTGGAAGGACAGGGGGCGAATGAGCAGTTCTTC.

The J gene is TRBJ2-1, the V gene TRBV28, with D perhaps TRBD1 (7 bases). The CDR3 totals 15 residues. V shed 6 bases and J shed 4 bases, with 16 bases lying between them. Germline CDR1 and CDR2: MDHEN and SYDVKM. CDR3 in DNA: TGTGCCAGCAGACCTAGCAGGGGGGTATACAATGAGCAGTTCTTC. Encoded protein: CASRPSRGVYNEQFF. The complete variable domain, with remaining parts taken from reference TRBV28 and TRBJ2-1, reads DVKVTQSSRYLVKRTGEKVFLECVQDMDHENMFWYRQDPGLGLRLIYFSYDVKMKEKGDIPEGYSVSREKKERFSLILESASTNQTSMYLCASRPSRGVYNEQFFGPGTRLTVL.

This clone was seen only a few times. The CDR3 spells CASSHLEGGNTGELFF. The CDR3 coding sequence is TGCGCCAGCAGCCATTTAGAAGGGGGGAACACCGGGGAGCTGTTTTTT. The chain employs TRBV4-3 and TRBJ2-2; D may be TRBD1 (6 bases). Germline V CDR1 and CDR2: LGHNA, YSLEER. Trimming removed 3 bases from V and 1 base from J, with 12 bases in between. The CDR3 sequence is 16 residues long.

This clone was observed a handful of times. The same CDR3 arises from other DNA sequences in this sample as well. The J gene is TRBJ1-2, the V gene TRBV18; D might be TRBD1 (6 bases). This CDR3 comprises 14 residues. V was pared by 6 bases and J by 0 bases, with 11 bases between. CDR1 KGHSH and CDR2 LQKENI come from the germline V gene. The CDR3 loop is CASSPDSTNYGYTF. The CDR3 bases are TGTGCCAGCTCCCCGGACAGCACTAACTATGGCTACACCTTC.

There are a few counts of this clone. In DNA form, the CDR3 reads TGTGCCAGCAGTCGTAACTCTGGGGCCAACGTCCTGACTTTC. Its translation: CASSRNSGANVLTF. This sequence joins TRBV7-2 and TRBJ2-6, with D uncertain. The CDR3 runs to 14 residues. V was cut by 6 bases and J by 0 bases, with 6 bases left in between. Germline CDR1 SGHTA, CDR2 FQGNSA.